This entry lists 21 T cell receptor beta chains sequenced from one sample in a study of shared clonotypes between healthy human individuals. Sequencing was performed with immunoSEQ multiplex PCR; in TCRdb, only in-frame clones are kept and a portion is missing. The sample has 900,000 to 1,200,000 clones, approximately 80% seen once. Sequencing input: memory CD4+ T cells from PBMCs. Subset noted: CD45RA-negative fraction. The receptors were gathered from a man between 18 and 35 years old in good health. Some clones in this sample may be carry-over from other donors' samples.

Concerning this clone: With a much larger clone just one base away, this may be a read error. The rearrangement uses TRBV4-3 and TRBJ2-3; D not resolved. This CDR3 is built from 15 residues. The V end was cut by 1 base, the J end by 2 bases, with 10 bases between. Germline V lookup: CDR1 LGHNA, CDR2 YSLEER. The CDR3 loop is CASSQAPFPTDTQYF. The DNA of the CDR3 is TGCGCCAGCAGCCAAGCGCCTTTCCCCACAGATACGCAGTATTTT.

As DNA, the CDR3 is TGTGCCAGCAGCTTGGCTGGACAGGGAGAAAAACTGTTTTTT. Encoded protein: CASSLAGQGEKLFF. V gene TRBV5-6 combines with J gene TRBJ1-4, with 8 bases lining up with TRBD1. J was trimmed by 8 bases and V by 0 bases; bases with no gene match: 3. CDR1 SGHDT and CDR2 YYEEEE come from the germline V gene. This CDR3 is 14 amino acids long.

The rearrangement joins TRBV11-2 to TRBJ2-7, with 8 bases fitting TRBD2. The CDR3 loop spans 14 amino acids. V lost 5 bases to trimming and J lost 2 bases; unmatched junction nucleotides: 5. Germline V gives CDR1 SGHAT, CDR2 FQNNGV. CDR3 sequence reads: CASSQSGRAYEQYF. The DNA for the CDR3 is TGTGCCAGCAGCCAATCCGGGAGGGCCTACGAGCAGTACTTC.

The chain has TRBV5-1 and TRBJ2-2, with 9 bases matching TRBD2. J gave up 7 bases and V 4 bases, and 14 bases lay outside the gene matches. The CDR3 consists of 17 residues. Germline-derived CDR1 and CDR2 are SGHRS and YFSETQ. CDR3 protein: CASSQSSGGRVVGELFF. DNA for the CDR3: TGCGCCAGCAGCCAATCCTCTGGCGGGAGGGTTGTCGGGGAGCTGTTTTTT.

The gene calls are TRBV5-6 and TRBJ2-7, with a weak D call TRBD2 (5 bases). Germline V CDR1 and CDR2: SGHDT, YYEEEE. CDR3 length: 13 residues. Between the trimmed V and J ends, which lost 0 bases and 3 bases, there was a span of 7 bases. The DNA of the CDR3 is TGTGCCAGCAGCTTGGTCGGGGTCTACGAGCAGTACTTC. Its translation: CASSLVGVYEQYF.

V gene TRBV2 combines with J gene TRBJ2-5; D is perhaps TRBD2 (6 bases). Germline CDR1 SNHLY, CDR2 FYNNEI. V was cut by 7 bases and J by 1 base, with 10 bases left in between. This CDR3 region has 13 residues. DNA of the CDR3: TGTGCCAGCATGGGCGGGGTCCAAGAGACCCAGTACTTC. Protein product: CASMGGVQETQYF.

The chain couples TRBV7-9 to TRBJ1-3, with 8 bases matching TRBD1. The CDR3 runs 14 residues. The V gene's germline CDR1 is SEHNR and CDR2 FQNEAQ (reference sequence). The V and J ends lost 5 bases and 4 bases, in that order; junction bases with no gene match: 4. In DNA, the CDR3 is TGTGCCAGCAGCGTGACAGGGGCGGGAAACACCATATATTTT. Encoded protein: CASSVTGAGNTIYF.

The CDR3 DNA is TGTGCCAGCAGTTTCGGGCCCACAGATACGCAGTATTTT. It codes for CASSFGPTDTQYF. The V gene is TRBV27, the J gene TRBJ2-3, with D uncertain. V was trimmed by 3 bases and J by 2 bases, leaving 6 bases between them. CDR3 length: 13 amino acids. The V gene's germline CDR1 is MNHEY and CDR2 SMNVEV (reference sequence).

The table lists this clone with a count of one. The chain couples TRBV28 to TRBJ1-3, with D possibly matching TRBD1 (5 bases). Germline-derived CDR1 and CDR2 are MDHEN and SYDVKM. V lost 6 bases and J lost 1, with 22 bases in between. CDR3 length: 18 residues. CDR3 sequence reads: CASSPLGHPSLSGNTIYF. CDR3 nucleotide sequence: TGTGCCAGCAGCCCCCTTGGACACCCGAGTTTATCTGGAAACACCATATATTTT.

A few counts support this clone. V usage is TRBV4-1 and J usage is TRBJ2-7; D might be TRBD1 (5 bases). The V and J ends lost 0 bases and 2 bases respectively, with 8 bases between them. Germline assignment: CDR1 MGHRA and CDR2 YSYEKL. CDR3 size: 14 residues. CDR3 bases: TGCGCCAGCAGCCAAGACAGGGTGCCCTACGAGCAGTACTTC. Protein: CASSQDRVPYEQYF.

The chain has TRBV7-2 and TRBJ2-7; 7 bases match TRBD1. The CDR3 loop spans 15 amino acids. After removal of 1 base from V and 2 bases from J, the junction contained 5 bases not matched to a gene. The germline V gene encodes CDR1 SGHTA and CDR2 FQGNSA. The DNA for the CDR3 is TGTGCCAGCAGCTTAGTGGGGACAGTAGCCTACGAGCAGTACTTC. This sequence encodes CASSLVGTVAYEQYF.

V gene TRBV11-2 combines with J gene TRBJ2-1; TRBD1 agrees at 7 bases. Trimming removed 3 bases from V and 4 bases from J; junction bases left unmatched: 3. This CDR3 has 14 residues. CDR1 is SGHAT and CDR2 is FQNNGV in the germline V gene. CDR3 nucleotide sequence: TGTGCCAGCAGCTTCGGGACAGCTTACAATGAGCAGTTCTTC. As protein: CASSFGTAYNEQFF.

The gene calls are TRBV6-1 and TRBJ2-4; 11 bases agree with TRBD2. The trim removed 2 bases at V and 1 base at J, leaving 4 bases unmatched. The CDR3 has 17 residues. Germline values: CDR1 MNHNS, CDR2 SASEGT. Here the CDR3 reads CASSELAGGRAKNIQYF. CDR3 in DNA: TGTGCCAGCAGTGAACTAGCGGGAGGAAGGGCCAAAAACATTCAGTACTTC.

This clone was seen once. This chain links TRBV4-1 with TRBJ2-3; D may be TRBD1 (6 bases). The CDR3 has 16 amino acids. The germline gives CDR1 MGHRA, CDR2 YSYEKL. The V end was cut by 2 bases, the J end by 2 bases, with 14 bases between. The CDR3 sequence: CASSQLTGPLTDTQYF. DNA for the CDR3: TGCGCCAGCAGCCAACTAACAGGGCCTCTCACAGATACGCAGTATTTT.

This chain uses TRBV19 with TRBJ2-1; TRBD2 aligns across 14 bases. With 1 base clipped from V and 8 bases from J, the junction kept 4 bases outside the gene matches. CDR1 and CDR2 (germline): LNHDA, SQIVND (reference sequence). CDR3 length: 16 amino acids. CDR3 sequence (DNA): TGTGCCAGTAGTATAGTTCGGACTAGCGGGAGGCATGAGCAGTTCTTC. Translating it yields CASSIVRTSGRHEQFF.

The V call is TRBV18, the J call TRBJ1-1; TRBD1 matches at 7 bases. Germline loops: CDR1 KGHSH, CDR2 LQKENI. Trimming took 2 bases from V and 4 from J; bases not matched to a gene: 10. The CDR3 is 16 residues long. The CDR3 DNA sequence: TGTGCCAGCTCACCATACGGGGAGGGGGCGGGCACTGAAGCTTTCTTT. Its translation: CASSPYGEGAGTEAFF.

This rearrangement joins TRBV7-3 to TRBJ1-1, with TRBD1 matching over 8 bases. There are 15 residues in the CDR3. CDR1 and CDR2 (germline): SGHTA, FQGTGA. The V segment lost 8 bases and the J segment 2 bases; nucleotides outside the gene matches: 10. The CDR3 nucleotides are TGTGCCAGCCAGGGACAGGAGTGGGAAAACACTGAAGCTTTCTTT. This codes for CASQGQEWENTEAFF.

V gene TRBV10-1 combines with J gene TRBJ2-1; D remains ambiguous. This CDR3 spans 13 amino acids. From germline, CDR1 is WNHNN and CDR2 SYGVQD (reference sequence). V was cut by 1 base and J by 0 bases, with 1 base left in between. CDR3 in DNA: TGCGCCAGCAGTGAGTACTCCTACAATGAGCAGTTCTTC. The encoded protein is CASSEYSYNEQFF.

The chain links TRBV27 to TRBJ1-5; D not certain. This CDR3 is built from 14 residues. Trimming cost V 7 bases and J 0 bases, with 10 bases left between them. Per germline, CDR1 MNHEY and CDR2 SMNVEV (reference sequence). The CDR3 sequence is CASKKEYSNQPQHF. The CDR3 nucleotides are TGTGCCAGCAAAAAGGAGTATAGCAATCAGCCCCAGCATTTT.

This chain links TRBV9 with TRBJ2-5, with TRBD2 identical over 8 bases. The J call could be wrong; TRBJ2-7 is a better fit for the DNA end. This CDR3 spans 16 amino acids. Germline V gene data show CDR1 as SGDLS and CDR2 as YYNGEE. Here the CDR3 reads CASSVAPGTSSYEQYF. For the CDR3, the DNA is TGTGCCAGCAGCGTAGCCCCCGGGACTAGCTCCTACGAGCAGTACTTC.

V and J are TRBV6-1 and TRBJ2-5, with 7 nucleotides matching TRBD1. Germline CDR1 is MNHNS and CDR2 is SASEGT. This CDR3 is built from 13 residues. Unmatched junction bases numbered 6, after V lost 5 bases and J lost 6 bases. The CDR3 region has the DNA TGTGCCAGCAGTATCGACAGGGAGCAGACCCAGTACTTC. Translation: CASSIDREQTQYF.